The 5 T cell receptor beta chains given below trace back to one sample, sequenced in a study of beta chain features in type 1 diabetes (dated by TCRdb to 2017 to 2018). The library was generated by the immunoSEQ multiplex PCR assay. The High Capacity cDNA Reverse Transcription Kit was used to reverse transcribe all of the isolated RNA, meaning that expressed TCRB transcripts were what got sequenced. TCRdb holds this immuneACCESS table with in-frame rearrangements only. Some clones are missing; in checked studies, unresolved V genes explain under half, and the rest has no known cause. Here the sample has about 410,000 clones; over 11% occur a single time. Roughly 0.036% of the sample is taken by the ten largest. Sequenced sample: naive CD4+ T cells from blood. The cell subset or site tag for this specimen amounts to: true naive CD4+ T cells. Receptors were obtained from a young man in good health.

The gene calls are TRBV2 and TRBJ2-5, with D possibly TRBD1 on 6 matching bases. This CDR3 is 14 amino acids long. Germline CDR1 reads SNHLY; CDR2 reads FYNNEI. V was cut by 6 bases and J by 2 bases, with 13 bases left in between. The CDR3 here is CASRARTGQETQYF. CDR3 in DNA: TGTGCCAGCAGGGCGCGAACAGGGCAAGAGACCCAGTACTTC. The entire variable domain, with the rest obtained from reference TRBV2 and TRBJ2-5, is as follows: EPEVTQTPSHQVTQMGQEVILRCVPISNHLYFYWYRQILGQKVEFLVSFYNNEISEKSEIFDDQFSVERPDGSNFTLKIRSTKLEDSAMYFCASRARTGQETQYFGPGTRLLVL.

CDR3 region: CASSPDPGTYNEQFF. The CDR3 DNA follows: TGTGCCAGCTCACCCGATCCGGGGACCTACAATGAGCAGTTCTTC. V usage is TRBV18 and J usage is TRBJ2-1, with D perhaps TRBD2 (5 bases). This CDR3 contains 15 residues. The V end was cut by 3 bases, the J end by 2 bases, with 11 bases between. CDR1 is KGHSH and CDR2 is LQKENI in the germline V gene.

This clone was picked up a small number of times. The CDR3 loop reads CASSPGSLKRADTQYF. The DNA for the CDR3 is TGTGCCAGCAGCCCAGGGTCACTCAAGAGGGCAGATACGCAGTATTTT. The chain recombines TRBV7-9 with TRBJ2-3; tentatively, D is TRBD1 or TRBD2 (5 bases each). Germline CDR1 is SEHNR and CDR2 is FQNEAQ (reference sequence). The CDR3 is made up of 16 amino acids. Trimming stripped 5 bases from V and 4 bases from J, with 19 bases between.

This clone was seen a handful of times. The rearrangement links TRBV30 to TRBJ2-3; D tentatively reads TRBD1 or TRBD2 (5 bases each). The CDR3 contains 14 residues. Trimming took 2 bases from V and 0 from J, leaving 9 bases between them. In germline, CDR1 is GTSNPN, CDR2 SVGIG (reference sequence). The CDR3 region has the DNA TGTGCCTGGAGTTTCGGGGCTAGCACAGATACGCAGTATTTT. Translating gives CAWSFGASTDTQYF.

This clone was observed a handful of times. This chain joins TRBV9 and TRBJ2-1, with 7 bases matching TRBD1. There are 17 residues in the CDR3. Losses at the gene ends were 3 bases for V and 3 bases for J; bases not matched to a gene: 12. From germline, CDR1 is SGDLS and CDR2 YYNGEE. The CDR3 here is CASSASTDRVRYNEQFF. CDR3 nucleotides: TGTGCCAGCAGCGCCTCAACTGACAGGGTTCGCTACAATGAGCAGTTCTTC.